The 11 T cell receptor beta chains listed next were all sequenced from one sample in a study of human T cells and chemical hapten exposure. One entry per CDR3 protein results from TCRdb running MiXCR on the RACE reads. The sample records roughly 38,000 distinct CDR3 sequences, about 7.4% being singletons. Time point specified: pre-sensitization, week 0. Noted treatment: therapeutic diphenylcyclopropenone sensitization with weekly scalp DPC. Sample: whole blood, taken in connection with sensitization to the hapten diphenylcyclopropenone (DPC). The receptor set was obtained from a woman aged 45-65 years with alopecia areata. Some clones in this sample may be carry-over from other donors' samples.

This clonotype was picked up many times. The rearrangement joins TRBV10-3 to TRBJ1-5; TRBD1 is a possible D gene (5 bases). V lost 2 bases and J 0 bases, leaving 11 bases between the germline ends. In germline, CDR1 is ENHRY, CDR2 SYGVKD. The length of the CDR3 is 16 residues. The CDR3 protein is CAISEGTGLSNQPQHF. CDR3 coding DNA: TGTGCCATCAGTGAGGGAACAGGACTTAGCAATCAGCCCCAGCATTTT.

This clonotype was picked up many times. The J gene is TRBJ2-1, the V gene TRBV2, with 11 nucleotides matching TRBD2. Trimming removed 4 bases from V and 7 bases from J; junction bases left unmatched: 9. Germline V gene data show CDR1 as SNHLY and CDR2 as FYNNEI. The CDR3 consists of 16 residues. Here the CDR3 reads CASSGGGSGRGNEQFF. The DNA for the CDR3 is TGTGCCAGCAGTGGAGGTGGTAGCGGGAGGGGGAATGAGCAGTTCTTC.

This clonotype was seen a handful of times. This sequence joins TRBV6-5 and TRBJ2-7, with 8 bases fitting TRBD2. CDR3 length: 16 residues. Germline loops: CDR1 MNHEY, CDR2 SVGAGI. V was pared by 4 bases and J by 2 bases, with 10 bases of the junction left unmatched. DNA of the CDR3: TGTGCCAGCAGTTCCCCCTCCGCGGGAGGTGCCTACGAGCAGTACTTC. This translates into CASSSPSAGGAYEQYF.

This clonotype came up many times. CDR3 sequence reads: CASSFVGGRYGYTF. The CDR3 region has the DNA TGTGCCAGCAGCTTCGTAGGGGGCCGCTATGGCTACACCTTC. The chain recombines TRBV7-8 with TRBJ1-2, with 7 bases aligning to TRBD1. This CDR3 comprises 14 residues. Trimming at V came to 3 bases and at J to 4 bases, leaving 5 bases not matched to a gene. CDR1 SGHVS and CDR2 FQNEAQ come from the germline V gene.

The genes are TRBV29-1 and TRBJ1-2; perhaps TRBD1 as D (6 bases). The CDR3 contains 8 residues. Germline values: CDR1 SQVTM, CDR2 ANQGSEA. The CDR3 is CAGDGYTF. In DNA, the CDR3 is TGCGCAGGGGATGGCTACACCTTC.

This clonotype was observed many times. V and J are TRBV5-1 and TRBJ2-3; 11 bases are shared with TRBD1. The CDR3 runs 15 residues. J was trimmed by 4 bases and V by 4 bases; bases with no gene match: 5. Germline V gene sequence: CDR1 SGHRS, CDR2 YFSETQ. As DNA, the CDR3 is TGCGCCAGCAGCGCCGGACAGGGGGCGGCAGATACGCAGTATTTT. The encoded protein is CASSAGQGAADTQYF.

A few counts support this clonotype. The rearrangement joins TRBV2 to TRBJ1-6, with 7 bases identical to TRBD1. Trimming at V came to 6 bases and at J to 10 bases, leaving 9 bases not matched to a gene. The CDR3 contains 14 residues. The germline CDR1 and CDR2 sequences are SNHLY and FYNNEI. The CDR3 nucleotides are TGTGCCAGCAGGGCCGGACAGGCCAACTCACCCCTCCACTTT. This gives the protein CASRAGQANSPLHF.

This clonotype was detected many times. The J gene is TRBJ2-1, the V gene TRBV28, with unresolved D. Per the germline V gene, CDR1 is MDHEN and CDR2 is SYDVKM. The ends were cut back, 7 bases at V and 5 bases at J, with 15 bases in the middle. CDR3 length equals 14 residues. CDR3 region: CASTPSLTNNEQFF. CDR3 nucleotides: TGTGCCAGCACCCCCTCTCTAACGAACAATGAGCAGTTCTTC.

At least ten counts were recorded for this clonotype. The gene calls are TRBV29-1 and TRBJ1-4, with a tentative D call TRBD1 (5 bases). The germline V gene has CDR1 SQVTM and CDR2 ANQGSEA. CDR3 length: 13 residues. V was cut by 7 bases and J by 3 bases, with 12 bases left in between. CDR3: CSAEGPPNEKLFF. CDR3 coding DNA: TGCAGCGCCGAGGGGCCTCCTAATGAAAAACTGTTTTTT.

This clonotype was detected a few times. The gene calls are TRBV5-1 and TRBJ2-5; 7 nucleotides align to TRBD2. The CDR3 is 16 residues long. Germline assignment: CDR1 SGHRS and CDR2 YFSETQ. The V and J ends lost 1 base and 5 bases, in that order; junction bases with no gene match: 11. The DNA for the CDR3 is TGCGCCAGCAGCTTGATCGGGGGAGGGCACGAGGAGACCCAGTACTTC. Translating it yields CASSLIGGGHEETQYF.

This clonotype was seen a handful of times. The chain couples TRBV19 to TRBJ2-1; TRBD2 matches 10 bases. CDR1 is LNHDA and CDR2 is SQIVND in the germline V gene (reference sequence). The CDR3 is 16 residues long. V lost 6 bases to trimming and J lost 4 bases; unmatched junction nucleotides: 9. The CDR3 sequence is CASRLLSSGSYNEQFF. CDR3 bases: TGTGCCAGTAGACTCCTCTCTAGCGGGAGTTACAATGAGCAGTTCTTC. Using reference TRBV19 and TRBJ2-1 for the parts outside the CDR3, the full variable domain is DGGITQSPKYLFRKEGQNVTLSCEQNLNHDAMYWYRQDPGQGLRLIYYSQIVNDFQKGDIAEGYSVSREKKESFPLTVTSAQKNPTAFYLCASRLLSSGSYNEQFFGPGTRLTVL.